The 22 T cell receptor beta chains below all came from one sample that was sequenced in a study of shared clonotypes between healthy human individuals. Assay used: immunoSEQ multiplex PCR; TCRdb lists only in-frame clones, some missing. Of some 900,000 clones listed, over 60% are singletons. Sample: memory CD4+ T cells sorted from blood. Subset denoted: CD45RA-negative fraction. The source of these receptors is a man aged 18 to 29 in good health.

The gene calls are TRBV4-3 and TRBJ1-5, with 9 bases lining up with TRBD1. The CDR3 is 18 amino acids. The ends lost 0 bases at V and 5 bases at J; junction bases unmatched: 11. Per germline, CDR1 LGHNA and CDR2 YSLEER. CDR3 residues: CASSQELSGTGIHQPQHF. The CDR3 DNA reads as TGCGCCAGCAGCCAAGAGTTGAGCGGGACAGGGATTCATCAGCCCCAGCATTTT.

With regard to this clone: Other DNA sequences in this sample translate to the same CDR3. CDR3 loop: CASSTVNTEAFF. DNA of the CDR3: TGTGCCAGCAGTACAGTGAACACTGAAGCTTTCTTT. The chain uses TRBV6-5 and TRBJ1-1; D gene uncertain. Germline V gene data show CDR1 as MNHEY and CDR2 as SVGAGI. This CDR3 has 12 residues. Trimming stripped 5 bases from V and 0 bases from J, with 4 bases between.

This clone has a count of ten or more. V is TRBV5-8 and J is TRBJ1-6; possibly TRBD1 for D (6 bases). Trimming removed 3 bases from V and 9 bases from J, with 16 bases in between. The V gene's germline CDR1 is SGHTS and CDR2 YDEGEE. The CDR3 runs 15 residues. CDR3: CASSYIGTSSSPLHF. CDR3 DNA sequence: TGTGCCAGCAGCTATATCGGGACAAGTAGTTCACCCCTCCACTTT.

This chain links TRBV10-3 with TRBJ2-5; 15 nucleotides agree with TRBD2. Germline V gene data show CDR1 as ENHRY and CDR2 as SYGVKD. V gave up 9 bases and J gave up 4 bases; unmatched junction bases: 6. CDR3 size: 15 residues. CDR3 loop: CAIRTSGGAGETQYF. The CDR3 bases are TGTGCCATTCGGACTAGCGGGGGGGCCGGAGAGACCCAGTACTTC.

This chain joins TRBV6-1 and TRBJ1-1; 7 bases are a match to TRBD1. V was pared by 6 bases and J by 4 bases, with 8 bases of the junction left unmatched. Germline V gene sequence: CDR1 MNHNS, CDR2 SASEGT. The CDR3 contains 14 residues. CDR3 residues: CASSLQGIGTEAFF. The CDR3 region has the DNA TGTGCCAGCAGCTTACAGGGGATCGGCACTGAAGCTTTCTTT.

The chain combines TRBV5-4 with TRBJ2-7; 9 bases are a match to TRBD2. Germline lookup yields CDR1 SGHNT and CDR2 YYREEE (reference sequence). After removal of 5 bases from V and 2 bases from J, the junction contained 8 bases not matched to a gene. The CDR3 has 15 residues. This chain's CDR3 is CASRETSGGTYEQYF. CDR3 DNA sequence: TGTGCCAGCAGGGAGACTAGCGGAGGAACCTACGAGCAGTACTTC.

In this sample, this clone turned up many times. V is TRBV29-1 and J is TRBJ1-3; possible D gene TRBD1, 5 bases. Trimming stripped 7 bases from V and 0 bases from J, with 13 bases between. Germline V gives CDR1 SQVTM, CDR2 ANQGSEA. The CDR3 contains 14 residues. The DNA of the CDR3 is TGCAGCGCCCAGGGAGGGCCCTCTGGAAACACCATATATTTT. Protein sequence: CSAQGGPSGNTIYF.

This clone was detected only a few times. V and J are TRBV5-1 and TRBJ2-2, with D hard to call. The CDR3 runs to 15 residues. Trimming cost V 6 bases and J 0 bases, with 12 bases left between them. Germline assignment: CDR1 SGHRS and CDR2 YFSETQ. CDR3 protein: CASMAADPNTGELFF. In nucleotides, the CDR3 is TGCGCCAGCATGGCGGCGGACCCGAACACCGGGGAGCTGTTTTTT.

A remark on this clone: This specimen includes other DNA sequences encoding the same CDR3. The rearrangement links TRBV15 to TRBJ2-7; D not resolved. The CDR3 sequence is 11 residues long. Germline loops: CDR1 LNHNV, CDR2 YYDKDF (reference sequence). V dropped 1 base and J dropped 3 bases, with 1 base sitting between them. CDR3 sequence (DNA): TGTGCCACCAGCAGAGGCTACGAGCAGTACTTC. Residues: CATSRGYEQYF.

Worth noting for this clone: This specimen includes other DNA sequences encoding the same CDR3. CDR3 nucleotides: TGTGCCAGCAGCCCCCGGTCCGAGCAGTACTTC. As protein: CASSPRSEQYF. This chain uses TRBV7-2 with TRBJ2-7; D is uncertain. From germline, CDR1 is SGHTA and CDR2 FQGNSA. The CDR3 sequence is 11 residues long. V was cut by 5 bases and J by 6 bases, with 8 bases left in between.

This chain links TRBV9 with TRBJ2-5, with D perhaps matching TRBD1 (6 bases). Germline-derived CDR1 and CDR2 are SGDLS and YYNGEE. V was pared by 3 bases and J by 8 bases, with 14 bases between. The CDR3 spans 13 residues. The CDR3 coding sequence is TGTGCCAGCAGCGCCACAGGGCTTGGAACCCAGTACTTC. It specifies CASSATGLGTQYF.

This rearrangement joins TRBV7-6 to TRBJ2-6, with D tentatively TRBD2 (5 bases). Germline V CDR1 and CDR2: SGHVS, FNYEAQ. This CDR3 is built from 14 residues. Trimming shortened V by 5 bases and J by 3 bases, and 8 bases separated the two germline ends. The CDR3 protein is CASSPGVGANVLTF. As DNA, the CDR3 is TGTGCCAGCAGCCCCGGGGTTGGGGCCAACGTCCTGACTTTC.

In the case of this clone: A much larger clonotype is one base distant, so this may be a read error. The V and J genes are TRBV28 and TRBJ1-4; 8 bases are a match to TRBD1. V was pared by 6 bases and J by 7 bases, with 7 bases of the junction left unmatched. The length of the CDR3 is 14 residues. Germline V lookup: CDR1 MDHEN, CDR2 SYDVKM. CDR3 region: CASSVTGGGEKLFF. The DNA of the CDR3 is TGTGCCAGCAGCGTAACAGGGGGAGGTGAAAAACTGTTTTTT.

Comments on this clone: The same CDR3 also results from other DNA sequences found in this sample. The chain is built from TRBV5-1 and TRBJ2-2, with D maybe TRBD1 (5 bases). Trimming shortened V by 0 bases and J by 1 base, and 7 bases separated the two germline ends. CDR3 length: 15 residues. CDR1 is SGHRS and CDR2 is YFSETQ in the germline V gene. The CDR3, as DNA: TGCGCCAGCAGCTTGGGAACAGGGAACACCGGGGAGCTGTTTTTT. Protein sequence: CASSLGTGNTGELFF.

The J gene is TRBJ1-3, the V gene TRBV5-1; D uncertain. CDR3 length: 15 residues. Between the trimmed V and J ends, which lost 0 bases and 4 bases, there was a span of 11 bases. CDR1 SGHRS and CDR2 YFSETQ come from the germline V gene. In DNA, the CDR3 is TGCGCCAGCAGCTTGGCCGGAGGGAGAGGAAACACCATATATTTT. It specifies CASSLAGGRGNTIYF.

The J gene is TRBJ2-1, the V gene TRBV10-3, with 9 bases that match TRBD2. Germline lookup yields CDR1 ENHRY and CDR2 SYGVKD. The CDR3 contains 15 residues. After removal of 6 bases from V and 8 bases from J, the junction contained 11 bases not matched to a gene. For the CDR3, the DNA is TGTGCCATCAGGCCGGGACTAGCACCGTTCGATGAGCAGTTCTTC. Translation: CAIRPGLAPFDEQFF.

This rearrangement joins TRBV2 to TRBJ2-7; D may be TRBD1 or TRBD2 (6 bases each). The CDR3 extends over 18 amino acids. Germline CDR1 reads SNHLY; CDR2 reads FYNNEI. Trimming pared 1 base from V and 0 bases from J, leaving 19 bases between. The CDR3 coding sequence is TGTGCCAGCAGTGAAGGAATAGGCGGGACACCCAGCTCCTACGAGCAGTACTTC. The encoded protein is CASSEGIGGTPSSYEQYF.

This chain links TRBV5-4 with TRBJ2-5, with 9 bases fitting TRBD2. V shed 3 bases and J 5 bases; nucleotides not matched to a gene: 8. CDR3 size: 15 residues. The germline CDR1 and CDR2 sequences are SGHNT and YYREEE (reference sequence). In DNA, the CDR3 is TGTGCCAGCAGCTCCCGCCGCGGGAGGGAGGAGACCCAGTACTTC. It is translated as CASSSRRGREETQYF.

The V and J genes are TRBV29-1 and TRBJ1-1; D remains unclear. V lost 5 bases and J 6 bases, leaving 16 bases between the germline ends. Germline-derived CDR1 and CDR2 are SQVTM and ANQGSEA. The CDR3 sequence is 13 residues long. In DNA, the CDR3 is TGCAGCGTTTCTGACATCTCAAACGCTGAAGCTTTCTTT. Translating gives CSVSDISNAEAFF.

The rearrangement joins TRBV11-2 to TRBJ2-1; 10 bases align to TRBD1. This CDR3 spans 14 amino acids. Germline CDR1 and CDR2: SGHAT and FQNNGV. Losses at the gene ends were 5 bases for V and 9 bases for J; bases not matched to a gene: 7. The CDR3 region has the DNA TGTGCCAGCAGCCGGACGACAGGGGGCGTTGAGCAGTTCTTC. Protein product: CASSRTTGGVEQFF.

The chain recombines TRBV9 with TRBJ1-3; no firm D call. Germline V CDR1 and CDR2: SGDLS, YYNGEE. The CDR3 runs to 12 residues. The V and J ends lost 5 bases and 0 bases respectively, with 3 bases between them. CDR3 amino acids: CASRLSGNTIYF. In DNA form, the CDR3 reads TGTGCCAGCAGGCTCTCTGGAAACACCATATATTTT.

DNA for the CDR3: TGCGCCAGCAGCCAGCGGACCTCTCAGATGACCCGTATAGAGCAGTTCTTC. It translates to CASSQRTSQMTRIEQFF. The chain is built from TRBV5-1 and TRBJ2-1, with a tentative D call TRBD2 (5 bases). Per germline, CDR1 SGHRS and CDR2 YFSETQ. The CDR3 runs 17 residues. V lost 4 bases, J lost 10 bases, and 27 bases lay in between.